These 13 T cell receptor beta chains came from one sample sequenced in a study of T-cell reconstitution after alpha-beta-depleted transplantation in children. Preparation of the TCRbeta library used unique molecular identifiers. From the PCR reads, TCRdb called clonotypes with MiXCR, one entry per CDR3 protein. Of 200,000 to 300,000 distinct CDR3 sequences listed, around 11% are singletons. Specimen: PBMCs from the stem cell graft donor, collected from the stem cell graft. These receptors were obtained from a human donor who donated a stem cell graft to a child with acute lymphoblastic leukemia.

This clonotype was detected ten times or more. The genes are TRBV6-4 and TRBJ2-3, with D possibly TRBD2 on 6 matching bases. The CDR3 spans 13 residues. V lost 5 bases to trimming and J lost 0 bases, with 6 bases between them. Germline V gene data show CDR1 as MRHNA and CDR2 as SNTAGT. The CDR3 coding sequence is TGTGCCAGCAGTAGCGGGAGCACAGATACGCAGTATTTT. Protein sequence: CASSSGSTDTQYF.

This clonotype was counted at least ten times. This rearrangement joins TRBV9 to TRBJ2-1; maybe TRBD2 (6 bases). The V gene lost 1 base and the J gene lost 8 bases, with 7 bases spanning the gap. CDR3 size: 12 residues. Germline V gives CDR1 SGDLS, CDR2 YYNGEE. CDR3 protein: CASSVREDEQFF. The DNA of the CDR3 is TGTGCCAGCAGCGTAAGGGAGGATGAGCAGTTCTTC.

This clonotype showed up many times. The V and J genes are TRBV5-1 and TRBJ1-1; D is unresolved. Germline CDR1 reads SGHRS; CDR2 reads YFSETQ. The CDR3 extends over 14 amino acids. V was pared by 2 bases and J by 0 bases, with 8 bases between. This CDR3 is CASSLSRMNTEAFF. CDR3 DNA: TGCGCCAGCAGCTTATCTCGAATGAACACTGAAGCTTTCTTT.

In this sample, this clonotype turned up a few times. J is TRBJ2-2 and V is TRBV30; D unresolved. The CDR3 loop spans 12 amino acids. V was trimmed by 3 bases and J by 9 bases, leaving 11 bases between them. CDR1 is GTSNPN and CDR2 is SVGIG in the germline V gene (reference sequence). The CDR3 is CAWSWTDRELFF. Written as DNA, the CDR3 is TGTGCCTGGAGCTGGACCGACCGGGAGCTGTTTTTT.

This clonotype was seen many times. The chain carries TRBV27 and TRBJ1-1; 8 nucleotides line up with TRBD1. Trimming cost V 5 bases and J 1 base; bases outside gene matches: 9. Germline assignment: CDR1 MNHEY and CDR2 SMNVEV (reference sequence). The CDR3 is 16 amino acids. Written as DNA, the CDR3 is TGTGCCAGCAGTCCACCTCGGACAGGGCAGAACACTGAAGCTTTCTTT. It encodes CASSPPRTGQNTEAFF.

In the case of this clonotype: A read error may be the cause here, since a much bigger clone is one base away. J is TRBJ1-1 and V is TRBV19; D is unclear. This CDR3 contains 14 residues. V lost 10 bases and J 3 bases, leaving 18 bases between the germline ends. Germline V gene data show CDR1 as LNHDA and CDR2 as SQIVND (reference sequence). CDR3 sequence reads: CATASGVVHTEAFF. Here the CDR3 DNA reads TGTGCCACTGCATCCGGGGTGGTGCACACTGAAGCTTTCTTT. The whole variable domain, remainder taken from reference TRBV19 and TRBJ1-1, is DGGITQSPKYLFRKEGQNVTLSCEQNLNHDAMYWYRQDPGQGLRLIYYSQIVNDFQKGDIAEGYSVSREKKESFPLTVTSAQKNPTAFYLCATASGVVHTEAFFGQGTRLTVV.

There are a few counts of this clonotype. This rearrangement joins TRBV7-9 to TRBJ2-7; 7 bases align to TRBD2. The V gene's germline CDR1 is SEHNR and CDR2 FQNEAQ (reference sequence). The CDR3 length is 12 residues. V shed 5 bases, J shed 6 bases, and the junction held 4 bases outside the gene matches. The CDR3 DNA reads TGTGCCAGCAGCCCCACTAGCGCCGAGCAGTACTTC. Its protein is CASSPTSAEQYF.

This clonotype was recorded at least ten times. The chain couples TRBV9 to TRBJ1-1; 9 bases are a match to TRBD1. The length of the CDR3 is 14 residues. CDR1 is SGDLS, CDR2 YYNGEE, per germline. V gave up 0 bases and J gave up 4 bases; unmatched junction bases: 1. CDR3 DNA sequence: TGTGCCAGCAGCGTAGTGACAGGGGGCACTGAAGCTTTCTTT. This codes for CASSVVTGGTEAFF.

This clonotype has a handful of counts. J is TRBJ1-5 and V is TRBV20-1; 10 bases match TRBD1. From germline, CDR1 is DFQATT and CDR2 SNEGSKA (reference sequence). V lost 6 bases to trimming and J lost 11 bases; unmatched junction nucleotides: 7. The CDR3 consists of 12 residues. The CDR3 loop is CSARQGAGAQHF. The CDR3 bases are TGCAGTGCCCGACAGGGGGCAGGAGCCCAGCATTTT.

This clonotype was seen repeatedly, ten times or more. This chain's CDR3 is CASSSHRPTVSYEQYF. CDR3 nucleotide sequence: TGTGCCAGCAGTTCTCATAGGCCGACGGTTTCCTACGAGCAGTACTTC. The V call is TRBV28, the J call TRBJ2-7; D gene uncertain. The CDR3 sequence is 16 residues long. V lost 4 bases to trimming and J lost 1 base, with 17 bases between them. Germline CDR1 reads MDHEN; CDR2 reads SYDVKM.

This clonotype was recorded many times. Germline and junction disagree at one end, which may indicate a read error. The rearrangement joins TRBV7-7 to TRBJ2-6; a weak D match, TRBD2 (5 bases). Germline loops: CDR1 SSHAT, CDR2 FNYEAQ (reference sequence). This CDR3 has 12 amino acids. This CDR3 is CASSGDGGVLTF. The CDR3 DNA follows: TGTGCTAGCAGCGGCGATGGAGGCGTCCTGACTTTC.

Of note for this clonotype: Given a much more abundant clone one base away, this may be a read error. This chain links TRBV20-1 with TRBJ2-5, with D possibly being TRBD1 or TRBD2 (6 bases each). This CDR3 is built from 13 residues. Trimming removed 3 bases from V and 11 bases from J, with 19 bases in between. Germline-derived CDR1 and CDR2 are DFQATT and SNEGSKA (reference sequence). In DNA form, the CDR3 reads TGCAGTGCTAGTGAGCTATCGGGGGCCCCTCAGTACTTC. This codes for CSASELSGAPQYF.

The CDR3 sequence: CASSLGAGRGGRDTQYF. The CDR3 DNA reads as TGTGCCAGCAGCTTAGGGGCTGGGCGGGGGGGCCGAGATACGCAGTATTTT. V usage is TRBV13 and J usage is TRBJ2-3, with 9 bases lining up with TRBD2. CDR3 length: 17 amino acids. Germline values: CDR1 PRHDT, CDR2 FYEKMQ (reference sequence). The trim removed 0 bases at V and 5 bases at J, leaving 9 bases unmatched. The variable domain in full, with the rest retrieved from reference TRBV13 and TRBJ2-3, is AAGVIQSPRHLIKEKRETATLKCYPIPRHDTVYWYQQGPGQDPQFLISFYEKMQSDKGSIPDRFSAQQFSDYHSELNMSSLELGDSALYFCASSLGAGRGGRDTQYFGPGTRLTVL.